This TCR beta chain was observed in a study of T cell responses to AZD1222 COVID-19 vaccine. General study results and limits: Clonal diversity was possibly underestimated, and the donors were mostly white British, with more females. Distributed over spike, vaccine-associated CD4 TCRs predominated at 160-218 and 743-854. Two AZD1222 administrations were followed by greater Spike-specific TCR breadth and depth.

The V end was cut by 6 bases, the J end by 0 bases, with 14 bases between. The CDR3 runs 16 residues. The germline V gene encodes CDR1 SEHNR and CDR2 FQNEAQ (reference sequence). Second-dose schedules of about 4 or about 12 weeks were combined. Assay: immunoSEQ multiplex PCR; the TCRdb copy retains only in-frame clones and omits some. The repertoire holds 120,000 or so clones, with more than 85% as singletons. With respect to this clone: Its antigen is unidentified.

This clonotype was sampled from an adult who received the AZD1222 COVID-19 vaccine. The chain is built from TRBV7-9 and TRBJ2-2; D call uncertain. The source material was peripheral blood, sampled 28 days after the second AZD1222 dose. CDR3 amino acids: CASSTRQNANTGELFF. DNA for the CDR3: TGTGCCAGCAGTACCCGCCAGAACGCGAACACCGGGGAGCTGTTTTTT.